This T cell receptor (beta chain) was sequenced for a study of PD-L1 blockade in urothelial cancer. This clone is a singleton in its sample. Here immunoSEQ multiplex PCR was the method, and the copy in TCRdb shows in-frame clones only, minus some. This repertoire shows roughly 100,000 clones, roughly 84% found once; its top ten account for 2% to 3%. The germline CDR1 and CDR2 sequences are SGHNT and YENEEA. V lost 2 bases and J lost 3; bases outside the gene matches: 4. The CDR3 sequence is 14 residues long. V and J are TRBV11-3 and TRBJ2-7, with 7 nucleotides matching TRBD2. The source is a man aged 45 to 65 with urothelial cancer. Sequenced here: PBMCs, sampled around atezolizumab (anti-PD-L1) treatment. The DNA of the CDR3 is TGTGCCAGCAGCTTACGCGGGAGCGACTACGAGCAGTACTTC. This encodes CASSLRGSDYEQYF. The full variable domain, with the rest looked up from reference TRBV11-3 and TRBJ2-7, is EAGVVQSPRYKIIEKKQPVAFWCNPISGHNTLYWYLQNLGQGPELLIRYENEEAVDDSQLPKDRFSAERLKGVDSTLKIQPAELGDSAVYLCASSLRGSDYEQYFGPGTRLTVT.